Listed below are T cell receptor beta chains from one sample, sequenced in a study of cytomegalovirus exposure and HLA in healthy donors. Here immunoSEQ multiplex PCR was the method, and the copy in TCRdb shows in-frame clones only, minus some. The data show fewer than 250,000 clones, 65% to 85% seen once. The sample consisted of PBMCs. Receptors were obtained from a young woman in good health and CMV-seronegative. Both conserved end residues are part of each CDR3. The D gene is left open where the match is weak. Not every row has a clone size; where given, it reads once, few, many or a size class.

d_call j_call clone_size cdr3_length v_call cdr3_nt cdr3_aa
- TRBJ1-5 - 14 TRBV30 TGTGCCTGGGGTAACGGACAGAGAAATCAGCCCCAGCATTTT CAWGNGQRNQPQHF
TRBD1 TRBJ2-1 - 14 TRBV5-6 TGTGCCAGCAGCCCCGGGACAGATTACAATGAGCAGTTCTTC CASSPGTDYNEQFF
TRBD2 TRBJ2-3 - 15 TRBV19 TGTGCCAGTAGCAGGACTAGCGGGAGGACAGATACGCAGTATTTT CASSRTSGRTDTQYF
- TRBJ1-3 - 14 TRBV30 TGTGCCTGGAGTGTACAGAGCTCTGGAAACACCATATATTTT CAWSVQSSGNTIYF
TRBD2 TRBJ2-7 - 17 TRBV27 TGTGCCAGCAGTACTCCCCCGCTAGCGGGAACAGCCTACGAGCAGTACTTC CASSTPPLAGTAYEQYF
- TRBJ1-1 - 12 TRBV6-5 TGTGCCAGCAGGAGGGAATACACTGAAGCTTTCTTT CASRREYTEAFF
TRBD2 TRBJ2-4 few 16 TRBV4-2 TGTGCCAGCAGCCCGTTAGCGGGAGGGCCTCAAAACATTCAGTACTTC CASSPLAGGPQNIQYF
- TRBJ2-1 - 17 TRBV28 TGTGCCAGCAGCCGACCCCTAAGGGGTAGCACCTACAATGAGCAGTTCTTC CASSRPLRGSTYNEQFF
- TRBJ2-5 - 14 TRBV28 TGTGCCAGCAGTTTAAAGGGGGTCCAAGAGACCCAGTACTTC CASSLKGVQETQYF
- TRBJ2-7 - 15 TRBV19 TGTGCCAGTAGTATTCCGGGGGTCAGTTCCTACGAGCAGTACTTC CASSIPGVSSYEQYF
- TRBJ2-1 few 16 TRBV7-2 TGTGCCAGCAGCTTAGAGGCGGGGGCCGCAGGAAGTGAGCAGTTCTTC CASSLEAGAAGSEQFF
- TRBJ2-1 - 13 TRBV5-1 TGCGCCAGCAGCTTGGTCGGGTCGGATGAGCAGTTCTTC CASSLVGSDEQFF
- TRBJ2-1 - 15 TRBV18 TGTGCCAGCTCACCTGGGCCAGGGACCTACAATGAGCAGTTCTTC CASSPGPGTYNEQFF
TRBD1 TRBJ2-6 - 17 TRBV5-1 TGCGCCAGCAGCTCTTCCGGGACAGGGTCTGGGGCCAACGTCCTGACTTTC CASSSSGTGSGANVLTF
- TRBJ1-6 - 13 TRBV9 TGTGCCAGCACCGGCTCCTATAATTCACCCCTCCACTTT CASTGSYNSPLHF
- TRBJ2-3 - 15 TRBV6-4 TGTGCCAGCAGTGACTTGGAGGGGCCGACAGATACGCAGTATTTT CASSDLEGPTDTQYF
TRBD1 TRBJ1-3 - 15 TRBV27 TGTGCCAGCAGTTTAAGGAGGGGGCCTGGAAACACCATATATTTT CASSLRRGPGNTIYF
- TRBJ2-7 - 12 TRBV21-1 TGTGCCGGTAAACCACGGGGCTACGAGCAGTACTTC CAGKPRGYEQYF
- TRBJ1-4 - 14 TRBV7-9 TGTGCCAGCAGCAAACCAGGGGCCGGTGAAAAACTGTTTTTT CASSKPGAGEKLFF
TRBD1 TRBJ1-6 - 15 TRBV6-6 TGTGCCAGCAGCGACAGGGCTTCCTATAATTCACCCCTCCACTTT CASSDRASYNSPLHF
TRBD2 TRBJ2-3 few 15 TRBV29-1 TGCAGCGTTGAAAAGGGACTAGCGGCCTCAGATACGCAGTATTTT CSVEKGLAASDTQYF
TRBD1 TRBJ1-3 once 16 TRBV18 TGTGCCAGCTCAGCGGGACAGCCTTCTCATGGAAACACCATATATTTT CASSAGQPSHGNTIYF
TRBD1 TRBJ1-1 - 18 TRBV19 TGTGCCAGTAGTCTCCCCTTACGGGACAGGGAGGGTAACACTGAAGCTTTCTTT CASSLPLRDREGNTEAFF
- TRBJ1-1 - 15 TRBV6-5 TGTGCCAGCAGTTATAATGGACAACCGAACACTGAAGCTTTCTTT CASSYNGQPNTEAFF
TRBD1 TRBJ1-6 - 13 TRBV19 TGTGCCAGCCACGGGACAGAGAATTCACCCCTCCACTTT CASHGTENSPLHF
TRBD1 TRBJ1-2 few 16 TRBV6-1 TGTGCCAGCAGTGAAGCGCTGGCAGGGGGCTACTATGGCTACACCTTC CASSEALAGGYYGYTF
- TRBJ1-2 - 13 TRBV5-6 TGTGCCAGCAGCTCCCCGGAGCACTATGGCTACACCTTC CASSSPEHYGYTF
- TRBJ2-2 few 13 TRBV14 TGTGCCAGCAGCCAAGAGGCAACGGGGGAGCTGTTTTTT CASSQEATGELFF
TRBD1 TRBJ2-7 - 14 TRBV9 TGTGCCAGCAGCCCCCGACAGGGGTTACACGAGCAGTACTTC CASSPRQGLHEQYF